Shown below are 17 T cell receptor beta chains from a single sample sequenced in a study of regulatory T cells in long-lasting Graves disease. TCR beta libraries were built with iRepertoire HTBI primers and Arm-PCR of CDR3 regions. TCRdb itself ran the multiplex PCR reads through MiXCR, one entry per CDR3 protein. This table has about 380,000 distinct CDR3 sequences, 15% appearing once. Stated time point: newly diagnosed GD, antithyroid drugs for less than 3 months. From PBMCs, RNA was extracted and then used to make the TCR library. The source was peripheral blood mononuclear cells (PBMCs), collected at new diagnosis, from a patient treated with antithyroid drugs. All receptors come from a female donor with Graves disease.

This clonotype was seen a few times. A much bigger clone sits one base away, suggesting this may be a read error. CDR3 nucleotides: TGTGCCACCCGACAGACCTGGAGCACTGAAGCTTTCTTT. The encoded protein is CATRQTWSTEAFF. The chain uses TRBV27 and TRBJ1-1; D may be TRBD1 (5 bases). Germline V gene sequence: CDR1 MNHEY, CDR2 SMNVEV (reference sequence). Deletions cut 10 bases from V and 4 bases from J, with 16 bases between. The CDR3 covers 13 residues.

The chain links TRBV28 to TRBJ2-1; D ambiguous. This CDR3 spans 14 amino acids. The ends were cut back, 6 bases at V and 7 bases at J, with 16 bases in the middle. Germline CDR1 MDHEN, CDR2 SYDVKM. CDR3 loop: CASSGSAYRNEQFF. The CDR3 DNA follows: TGTGCCAGCAGCGGATCCGCTTACCGGAATGAGCAGTTCTTC.

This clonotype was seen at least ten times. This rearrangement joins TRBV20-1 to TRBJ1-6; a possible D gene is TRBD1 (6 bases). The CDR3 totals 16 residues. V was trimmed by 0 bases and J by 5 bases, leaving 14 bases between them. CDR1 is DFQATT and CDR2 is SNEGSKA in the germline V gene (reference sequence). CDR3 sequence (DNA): TGCAGTGCTAGAGATGGGGGCCTAATAGATAATTCACCCCTCCACTTT. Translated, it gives CSARDGGLIDNSPLHF.

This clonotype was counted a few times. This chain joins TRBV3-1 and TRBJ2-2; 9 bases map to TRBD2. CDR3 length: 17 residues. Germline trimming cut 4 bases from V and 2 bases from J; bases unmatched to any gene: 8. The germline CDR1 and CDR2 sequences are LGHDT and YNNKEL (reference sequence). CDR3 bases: TGTGCCAGCAGCCCCTCCTATAGCGGGGGTAACACCGGGGAGCTGTTTTTT. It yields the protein CASSPSYSGGNTGELFF.

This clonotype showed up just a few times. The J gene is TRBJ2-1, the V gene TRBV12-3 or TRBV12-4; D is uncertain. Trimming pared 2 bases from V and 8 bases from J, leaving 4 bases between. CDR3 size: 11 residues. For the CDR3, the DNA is TGTGCCAGCAGTTTAACTGATGAGCAGTTCTTC. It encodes CASSLTDEQFF.

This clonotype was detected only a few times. The chain's CDR3 is CASSLALPPSTSIGTEAFF. The CDR3 DNA follows: TGTGCCAGCAGCTTAGCTCTGCCCCCCTCGACTTCTATCGGGACTGAAGCTTTCTTT. The chain links TRBV7-9 to TRBJ1-1, with D unclear. Trimming removed 0 bases at V and 5 bases at J, with 25 bases between. The CDR3 runs to 19 residues. Germline loops: CDR1 SEHNR, CDR2 FQNEAQ (reference sequence).

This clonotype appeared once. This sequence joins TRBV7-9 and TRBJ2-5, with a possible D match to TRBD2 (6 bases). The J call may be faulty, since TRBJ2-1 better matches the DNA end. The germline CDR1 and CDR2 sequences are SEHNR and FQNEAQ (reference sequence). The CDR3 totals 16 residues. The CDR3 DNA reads TGTGCCAGCAGCTTAGTGGGGCGGGGAAACGGCAATGAGCAGTTCTTC. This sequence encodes CASSLVGRGNGNEQFF.

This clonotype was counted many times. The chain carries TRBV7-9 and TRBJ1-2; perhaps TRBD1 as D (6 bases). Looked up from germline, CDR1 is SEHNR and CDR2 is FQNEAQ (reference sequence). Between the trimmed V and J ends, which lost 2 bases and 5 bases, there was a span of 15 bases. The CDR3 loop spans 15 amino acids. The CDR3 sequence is CASSLTLEQGYGYTF. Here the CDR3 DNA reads TGTGCCAGCAGCTTAACATTGGAACAGGGATATGGCTACACCTTC.

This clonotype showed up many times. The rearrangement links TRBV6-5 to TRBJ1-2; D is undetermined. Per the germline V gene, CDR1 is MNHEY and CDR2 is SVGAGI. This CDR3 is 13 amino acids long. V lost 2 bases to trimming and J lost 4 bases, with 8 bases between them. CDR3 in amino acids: CASSYVGSYGYTF. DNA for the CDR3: TGTGCCAGCAGTTACGTAGGGAGCTATGGCTACACCTTC.

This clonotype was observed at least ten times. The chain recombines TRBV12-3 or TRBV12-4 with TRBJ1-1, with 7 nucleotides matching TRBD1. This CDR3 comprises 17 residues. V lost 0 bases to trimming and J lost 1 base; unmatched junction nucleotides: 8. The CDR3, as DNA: TGTGCCAGCAGTTTAGCGACAGGGACAAGTGCGAACACTGAAGCTTTCTTT. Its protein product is CASSLATGTSANTEAFF.

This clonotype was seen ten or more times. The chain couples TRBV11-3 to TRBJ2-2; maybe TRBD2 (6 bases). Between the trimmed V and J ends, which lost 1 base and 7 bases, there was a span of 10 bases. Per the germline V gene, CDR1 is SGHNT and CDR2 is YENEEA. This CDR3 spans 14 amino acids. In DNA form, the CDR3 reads TGTGCCAGCAGCTTAGTCTCGGGAGTCGGGGAGCTGTTTTTT. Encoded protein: CASSLVSGVGELFF.

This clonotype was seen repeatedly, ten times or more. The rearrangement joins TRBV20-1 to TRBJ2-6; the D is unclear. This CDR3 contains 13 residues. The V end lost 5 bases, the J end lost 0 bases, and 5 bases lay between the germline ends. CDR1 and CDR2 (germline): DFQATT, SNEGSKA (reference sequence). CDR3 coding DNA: TGCAGTGCTCCGAGCTCTGGGGCCAACGTCCTGACTTTC. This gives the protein CSAPSSGANVLTF.

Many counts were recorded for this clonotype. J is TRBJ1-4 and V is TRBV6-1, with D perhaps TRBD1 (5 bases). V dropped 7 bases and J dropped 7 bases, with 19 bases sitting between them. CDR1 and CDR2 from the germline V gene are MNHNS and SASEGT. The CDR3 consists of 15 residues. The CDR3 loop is CASTMKSAGGEKLFF. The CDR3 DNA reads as TGTGCCAGCACCATGAAGTCGGCCGGGGGTGAAAAACTGTTTTTT.

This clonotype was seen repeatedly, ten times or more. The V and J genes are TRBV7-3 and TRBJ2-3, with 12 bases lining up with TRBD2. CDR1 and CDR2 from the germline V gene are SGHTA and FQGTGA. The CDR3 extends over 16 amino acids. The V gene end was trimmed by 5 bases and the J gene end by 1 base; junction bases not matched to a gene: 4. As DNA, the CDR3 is TGTGCCAGCAGCAAGGGACTAGCGGGTGGCACAGATACGCAGTATTTT. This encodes CASSKGLAGGTDTQYF.

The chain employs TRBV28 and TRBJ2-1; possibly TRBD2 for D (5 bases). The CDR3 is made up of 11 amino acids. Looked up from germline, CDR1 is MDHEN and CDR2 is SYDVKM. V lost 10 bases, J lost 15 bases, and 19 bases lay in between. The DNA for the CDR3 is TGTGCCACCTCCACGGGGAAGGAGTCGTTCTTC. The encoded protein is CATSTGKESFF. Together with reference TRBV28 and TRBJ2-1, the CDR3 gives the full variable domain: DVKVTQSSRYLVKRTGEKVFLECVQDMDHENMFWYRQDPGLGLRLIYFSYDVKMKEKGDIPEGYSVSREKKERFSLILESASTNQTSMYLCATSTGKESFFGPGTRLTVL.

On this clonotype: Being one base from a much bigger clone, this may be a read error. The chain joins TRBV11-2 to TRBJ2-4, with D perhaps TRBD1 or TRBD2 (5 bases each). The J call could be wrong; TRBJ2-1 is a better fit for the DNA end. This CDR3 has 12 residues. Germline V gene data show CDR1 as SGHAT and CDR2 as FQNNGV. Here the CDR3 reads CASSRLPGTQFF. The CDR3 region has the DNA TGTGCCAGCAGCCGCCTCCCAGGGACCCAGTTCTTC.

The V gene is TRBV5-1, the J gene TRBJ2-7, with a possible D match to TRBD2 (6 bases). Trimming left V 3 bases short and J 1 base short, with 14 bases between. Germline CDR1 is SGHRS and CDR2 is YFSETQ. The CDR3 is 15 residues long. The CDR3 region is CASSSGGTYSYEQYF. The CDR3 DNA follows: TGCGCCAGCAGCTCCGGCGGGACGTATTCCTACGAGCAGTACTTC.